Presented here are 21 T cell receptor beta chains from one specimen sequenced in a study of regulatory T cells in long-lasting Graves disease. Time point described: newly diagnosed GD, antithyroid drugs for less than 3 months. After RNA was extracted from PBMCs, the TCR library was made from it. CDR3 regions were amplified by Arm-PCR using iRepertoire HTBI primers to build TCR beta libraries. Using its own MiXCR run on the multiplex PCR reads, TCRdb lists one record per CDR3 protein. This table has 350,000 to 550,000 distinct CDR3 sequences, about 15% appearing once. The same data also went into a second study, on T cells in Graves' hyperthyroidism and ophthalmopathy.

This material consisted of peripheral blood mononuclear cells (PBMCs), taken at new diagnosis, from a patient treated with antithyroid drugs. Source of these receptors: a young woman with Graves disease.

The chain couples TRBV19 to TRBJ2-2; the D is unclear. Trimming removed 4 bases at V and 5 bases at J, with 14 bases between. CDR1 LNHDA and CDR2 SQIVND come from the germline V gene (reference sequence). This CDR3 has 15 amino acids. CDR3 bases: TGTGCCAGTAGTACTGCAGGAGTTAGAACCGGGGAGCTGTTTTTT. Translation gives CASSTAGVRTGELFF.

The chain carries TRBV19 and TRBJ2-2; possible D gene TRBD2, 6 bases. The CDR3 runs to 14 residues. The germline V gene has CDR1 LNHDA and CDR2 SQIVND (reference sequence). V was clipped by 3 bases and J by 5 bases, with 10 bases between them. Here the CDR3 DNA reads TGTGCCAGTAGTATTGGGGGACTTACCGGGGAGCTGTTTTTT. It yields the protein CASSIGGLTGELFF.

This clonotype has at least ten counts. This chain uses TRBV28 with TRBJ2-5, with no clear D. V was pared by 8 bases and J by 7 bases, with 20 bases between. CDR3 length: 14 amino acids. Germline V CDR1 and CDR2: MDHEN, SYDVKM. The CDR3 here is CASEVSYPSGTQYF. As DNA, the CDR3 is TGTGCCAGCGAGGTCTCCTACCCCTCTGGGACCCAGTACTTC.

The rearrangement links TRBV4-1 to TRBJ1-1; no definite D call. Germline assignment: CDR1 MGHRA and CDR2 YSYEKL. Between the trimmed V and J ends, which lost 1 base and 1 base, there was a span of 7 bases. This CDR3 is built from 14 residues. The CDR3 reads CASSQVDSNTEAFF. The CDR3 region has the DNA TGCGCCAGCAGCCAAGTTGACTCGAACACTGAAGCTTTCTTT.

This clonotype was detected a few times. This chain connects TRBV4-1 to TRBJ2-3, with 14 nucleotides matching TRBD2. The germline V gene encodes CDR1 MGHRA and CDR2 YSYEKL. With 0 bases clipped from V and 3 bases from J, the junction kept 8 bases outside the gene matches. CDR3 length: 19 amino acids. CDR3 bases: TGCGCCAGCAGCCAAGAGGGACTAGCGGGAGTAGGAAGTACAGATACGCAGTATTTT. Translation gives CASSQEGLAGVGSTDTQYF.

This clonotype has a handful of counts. The DNA of the CDR3 is TGTGCCAGCAGCTTAGTTCAGGGACCTAATGAGCAGTTCTTC. Translating it yields CASSLVQGPNEQFF. The chain links TRBV7-9 to TRBJ2-1; the D call may be TRBD1 or TRBD2 (5 bases each). In germline, CDR1 is SEHNR, CDR2 FQNEAQ (reference sequence). Deletions cut 1 base from V and 7 bases from J, with 11 bases between. CDR3 length equals 14 residues.

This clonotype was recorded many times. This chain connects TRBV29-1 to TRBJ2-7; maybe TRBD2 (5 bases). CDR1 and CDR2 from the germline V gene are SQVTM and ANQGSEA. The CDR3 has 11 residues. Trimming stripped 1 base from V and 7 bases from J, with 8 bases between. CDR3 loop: CSVEGGGEQYF. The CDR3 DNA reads TGCAGCGTTGAAGGTGGAGGAGAGCAGTACTTC.

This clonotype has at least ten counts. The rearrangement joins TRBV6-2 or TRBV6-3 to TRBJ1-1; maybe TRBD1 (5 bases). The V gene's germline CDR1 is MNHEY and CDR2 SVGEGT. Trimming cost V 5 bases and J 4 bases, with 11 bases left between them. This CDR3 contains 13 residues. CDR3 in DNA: TGTGCCAGCAGTCGGGGAAGGGGCACTGAAGCTTTCTTT. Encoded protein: CASSRGRGTEAFF.

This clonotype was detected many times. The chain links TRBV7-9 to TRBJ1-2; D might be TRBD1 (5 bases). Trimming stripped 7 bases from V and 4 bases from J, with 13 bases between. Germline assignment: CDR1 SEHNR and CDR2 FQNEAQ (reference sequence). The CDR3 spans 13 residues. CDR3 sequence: CASTPQDSYGYTF. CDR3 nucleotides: TGTGCCAGCACCCCACAGGACTCCTATGGCTACACCTTC.

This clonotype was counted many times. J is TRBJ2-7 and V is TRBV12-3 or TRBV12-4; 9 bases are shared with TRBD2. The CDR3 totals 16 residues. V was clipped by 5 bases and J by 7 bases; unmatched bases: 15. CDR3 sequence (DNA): TGTGCCAGCAGTCCGACCTGGGTAGCGGGAGTTAGGGAGCAGTACTTC. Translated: CASSPTWVAGVREQYF.

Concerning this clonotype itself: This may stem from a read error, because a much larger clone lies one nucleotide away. CDR3 sequence (DNA): TGTGCCAGCAGTTACGGGCTAGCGGGATGGGGGAATGAGCAGTTCTTC. Its protein is CASSYGLAGWGNEQFF. This rearrangement joins TRBV6-2 or TRBV6-3 to TRBJ2-1; 9 nucleotides line up with TRBD2. Per the germline V gene, CDR1 is MNHEY and CDR2 is SVGEGT. The CDR3 loop spans 16 amino acids. The ends lost 2 bases at V and 7 bases at J; junction bases unmatched: 9.

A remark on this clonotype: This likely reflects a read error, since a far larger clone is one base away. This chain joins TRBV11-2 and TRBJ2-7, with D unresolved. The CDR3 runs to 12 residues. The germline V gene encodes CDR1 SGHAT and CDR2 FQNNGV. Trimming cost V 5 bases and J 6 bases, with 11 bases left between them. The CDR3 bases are TGTGCCAGCAGCACCGGTATGGGCGAGCAGTACTTC. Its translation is CASSTGMGEQYF.

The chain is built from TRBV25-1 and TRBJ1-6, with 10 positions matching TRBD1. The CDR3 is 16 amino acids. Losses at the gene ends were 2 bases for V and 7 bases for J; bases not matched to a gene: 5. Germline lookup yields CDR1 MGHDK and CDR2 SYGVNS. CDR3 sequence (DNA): TGTGCCAGCAGTGAAGCCGCGGGACAGGGGAATTCACCCCTCCACTTT. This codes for CASSEAAGQGNSPLHF.

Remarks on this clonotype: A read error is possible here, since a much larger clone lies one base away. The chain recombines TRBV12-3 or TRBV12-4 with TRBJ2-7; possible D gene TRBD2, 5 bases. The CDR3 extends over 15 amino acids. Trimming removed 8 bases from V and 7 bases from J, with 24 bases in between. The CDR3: CASWGKASSYNEQYF. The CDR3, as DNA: TGTGCCAGCTGGGGAAAGGCTAGCTCCTACAATGAGCAGTACTTC.

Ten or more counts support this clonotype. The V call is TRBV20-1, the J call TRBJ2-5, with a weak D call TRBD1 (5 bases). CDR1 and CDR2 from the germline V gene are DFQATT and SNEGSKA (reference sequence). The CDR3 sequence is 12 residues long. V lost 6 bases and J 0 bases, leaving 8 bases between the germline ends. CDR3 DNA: TGCAGTGCCCCAGGGAACCAAGAGACCCAGTACTTC. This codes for CSAPGNQETQYF.

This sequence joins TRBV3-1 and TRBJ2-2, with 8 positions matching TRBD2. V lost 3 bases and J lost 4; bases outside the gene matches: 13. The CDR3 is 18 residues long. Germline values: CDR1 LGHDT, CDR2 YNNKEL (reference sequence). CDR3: CASSHGPPGGLVTGELFF. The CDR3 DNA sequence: TGTGCCAGCAGCCACGGCCCGCCGGGGGGGCTTGTCACCGGGGAGCTGTTTTTT.

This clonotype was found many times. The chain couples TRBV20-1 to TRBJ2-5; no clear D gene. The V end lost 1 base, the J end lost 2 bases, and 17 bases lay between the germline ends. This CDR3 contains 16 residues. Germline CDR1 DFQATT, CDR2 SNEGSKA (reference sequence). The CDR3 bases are TGCAGTGCTAGAGCCATCCGAGGCGGAAAACAAGAGACCCAGTACTTC. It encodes CSARAIRGGKQETQYF.

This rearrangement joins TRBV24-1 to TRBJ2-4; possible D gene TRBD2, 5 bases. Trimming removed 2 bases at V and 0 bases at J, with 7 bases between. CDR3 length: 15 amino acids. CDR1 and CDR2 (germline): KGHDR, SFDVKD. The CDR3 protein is CATSDSGIAKNIQYF. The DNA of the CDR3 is TGTGCCACCAGTGATTCGGGGATAGCCAAAAACATTCAGTACTTC.

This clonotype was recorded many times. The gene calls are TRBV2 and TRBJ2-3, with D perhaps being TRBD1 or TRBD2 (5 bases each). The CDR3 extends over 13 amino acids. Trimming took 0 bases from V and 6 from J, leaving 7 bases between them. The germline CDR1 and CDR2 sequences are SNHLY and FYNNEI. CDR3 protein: CASSEAGRDTQYF. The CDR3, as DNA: TGTGCCAGCAGTGAAGCGGGACGCGATACGCAGTATTTT.

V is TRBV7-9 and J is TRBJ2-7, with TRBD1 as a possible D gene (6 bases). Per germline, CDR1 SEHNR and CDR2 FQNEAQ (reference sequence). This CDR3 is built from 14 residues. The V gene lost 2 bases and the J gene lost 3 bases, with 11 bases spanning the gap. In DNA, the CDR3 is TGTGCCAGCAGCTTACCCGACAGGCTCTACGAGCAGTACTTC. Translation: CASSLPDRLYEQYF.

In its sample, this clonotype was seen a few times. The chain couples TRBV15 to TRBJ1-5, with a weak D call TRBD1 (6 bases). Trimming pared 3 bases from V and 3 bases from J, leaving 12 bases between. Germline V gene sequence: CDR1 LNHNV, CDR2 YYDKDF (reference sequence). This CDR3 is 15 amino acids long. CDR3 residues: CATSSQGGINQPQHF. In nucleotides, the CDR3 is TGTGCCACCAGCAGCCAAGGGGGGATCAATCAGCCCCAGCATTTT.